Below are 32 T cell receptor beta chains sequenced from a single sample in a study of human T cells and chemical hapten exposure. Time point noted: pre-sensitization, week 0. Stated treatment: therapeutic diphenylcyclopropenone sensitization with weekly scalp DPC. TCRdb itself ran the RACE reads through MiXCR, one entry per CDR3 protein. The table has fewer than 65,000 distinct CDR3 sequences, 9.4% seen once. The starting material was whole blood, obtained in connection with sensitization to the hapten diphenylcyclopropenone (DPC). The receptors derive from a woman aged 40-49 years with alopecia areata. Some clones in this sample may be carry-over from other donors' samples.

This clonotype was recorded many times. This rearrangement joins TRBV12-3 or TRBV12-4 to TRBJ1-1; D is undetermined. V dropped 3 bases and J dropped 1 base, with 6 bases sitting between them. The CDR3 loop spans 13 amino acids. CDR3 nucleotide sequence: TGTGCCAGCAGTTTCTTGGAGAACACTGAAGCTTTCTTT. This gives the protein CASSFLENTEAFF.

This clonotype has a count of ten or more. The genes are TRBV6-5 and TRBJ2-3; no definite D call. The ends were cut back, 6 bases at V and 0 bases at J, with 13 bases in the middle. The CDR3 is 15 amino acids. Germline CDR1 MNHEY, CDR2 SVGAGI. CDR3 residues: CASRPPAASTDTQYF. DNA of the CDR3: TGTGCCAGCAGACCTCCCGCGGCTAGCACAGATACGCAGTATTTT.

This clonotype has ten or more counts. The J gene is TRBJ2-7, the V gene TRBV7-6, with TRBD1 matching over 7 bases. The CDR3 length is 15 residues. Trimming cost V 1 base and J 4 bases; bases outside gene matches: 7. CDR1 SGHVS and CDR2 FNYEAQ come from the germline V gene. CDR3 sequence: CASSLVDRDGYEQYF. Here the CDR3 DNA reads TGTGCCAGCAGCTTAGTCGACAGGGATGGGTACGAGCAGTACTTC. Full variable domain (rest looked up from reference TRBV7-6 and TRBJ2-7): GAGVSQSPRYKVTKRGQDVALRCDPISGHVSLYWYRQALGQGPEFLTYFNYEAQQDKSGLPNDRFSAERPEGSISTLTIQRTEQRDSAMYRCASSLVDRDGYEQYFGPGTRLTVT.

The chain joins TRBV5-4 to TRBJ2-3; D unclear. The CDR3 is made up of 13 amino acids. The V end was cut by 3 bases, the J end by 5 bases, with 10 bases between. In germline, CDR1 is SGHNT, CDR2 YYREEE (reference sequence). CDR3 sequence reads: CASSYHNGDTQYF. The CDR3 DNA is TGTGCCAGCAGCTACCACAATGGAGATACGCAGTATTTT.

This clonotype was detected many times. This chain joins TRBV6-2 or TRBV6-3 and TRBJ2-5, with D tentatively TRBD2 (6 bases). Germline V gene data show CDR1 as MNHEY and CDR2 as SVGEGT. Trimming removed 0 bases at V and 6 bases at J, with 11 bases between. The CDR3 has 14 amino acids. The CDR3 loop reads CASSYSTSPKTQYF. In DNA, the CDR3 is TGTGCCAGCAGTTACTCGACTAGTCCCAAGACCCAGTACTTC.

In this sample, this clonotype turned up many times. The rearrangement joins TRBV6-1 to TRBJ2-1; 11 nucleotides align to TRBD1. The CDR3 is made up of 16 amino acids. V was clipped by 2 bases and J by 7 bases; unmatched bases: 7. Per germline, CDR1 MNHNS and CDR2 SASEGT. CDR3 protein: CASSEFQGTGGNEQFF. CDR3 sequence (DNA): TGTGCCAGCAGTGAATTTCAGGGGACAGGGGGAAATGAGCAGTTCTTC.

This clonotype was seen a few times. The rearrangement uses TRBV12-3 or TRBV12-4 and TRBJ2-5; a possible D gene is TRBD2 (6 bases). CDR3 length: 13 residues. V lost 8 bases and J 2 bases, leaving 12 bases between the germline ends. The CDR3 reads CASGSGLQETQYF. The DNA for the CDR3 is TGTGCCAGCGGCTCGGGACTTCAAGAGACCCAGTACTTC.

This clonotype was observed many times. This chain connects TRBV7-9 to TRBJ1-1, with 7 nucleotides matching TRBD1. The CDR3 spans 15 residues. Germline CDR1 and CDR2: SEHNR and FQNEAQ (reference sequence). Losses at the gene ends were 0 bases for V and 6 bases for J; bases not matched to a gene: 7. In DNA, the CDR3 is TGTGCCAGCAGCTTAGCGGGGACAGATTCCGCTGAAGCTTTCTTT. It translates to CASSLAGTDSAEAFF.

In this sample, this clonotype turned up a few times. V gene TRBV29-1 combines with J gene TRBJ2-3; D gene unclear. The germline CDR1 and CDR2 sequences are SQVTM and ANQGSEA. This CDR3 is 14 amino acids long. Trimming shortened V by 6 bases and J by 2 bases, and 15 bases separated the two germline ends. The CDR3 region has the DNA TGCAGCGTCCCCTTCAACCGGGTCACAGATACGCAGTATTTT. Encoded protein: CSVPFNRVTDTQYF.

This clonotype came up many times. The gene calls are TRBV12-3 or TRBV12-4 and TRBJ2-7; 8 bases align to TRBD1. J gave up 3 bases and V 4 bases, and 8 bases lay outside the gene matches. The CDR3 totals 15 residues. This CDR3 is CASSSTQGAFYEQYF. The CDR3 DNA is TGTGCCAGCAGTTCAACCCAGGGGGCCTTCTACGAGCAGTACTTC.

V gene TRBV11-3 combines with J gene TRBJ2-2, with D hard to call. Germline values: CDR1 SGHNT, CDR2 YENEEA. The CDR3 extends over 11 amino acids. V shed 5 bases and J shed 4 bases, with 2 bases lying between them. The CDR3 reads CASSITGELFF. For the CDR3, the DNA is TGTGCCAGCAGCATCACCGGGGAGCTGTTTTTT.

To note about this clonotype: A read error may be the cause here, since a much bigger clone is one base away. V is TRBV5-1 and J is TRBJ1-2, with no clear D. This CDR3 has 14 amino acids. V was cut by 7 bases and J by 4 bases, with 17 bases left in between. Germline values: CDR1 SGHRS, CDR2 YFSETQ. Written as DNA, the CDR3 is TGCGCCAGCTGGATCGACGACGGCCCCTATGGCTACACCTTC. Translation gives CASWIDDGPYGYTF.

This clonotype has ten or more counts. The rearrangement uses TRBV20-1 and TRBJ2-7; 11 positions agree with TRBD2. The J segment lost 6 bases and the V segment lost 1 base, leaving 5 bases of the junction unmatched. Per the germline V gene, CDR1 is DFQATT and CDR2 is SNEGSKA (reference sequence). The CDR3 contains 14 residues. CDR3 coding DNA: TGCAGTGCTAGAGGACTAGCGGGGACCGGCGAGCAGTACTTC. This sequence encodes CSARGLAGTGEQYF.

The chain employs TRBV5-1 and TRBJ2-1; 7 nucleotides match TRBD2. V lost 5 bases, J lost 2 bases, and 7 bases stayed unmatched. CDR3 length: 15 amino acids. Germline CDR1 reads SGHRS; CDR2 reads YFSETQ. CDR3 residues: CASSHGLGPYNEQFF. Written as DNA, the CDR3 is TGCGCCAGCAGTCACGGACTAGGCCCCTACAATGAGCAGTTCTTC.

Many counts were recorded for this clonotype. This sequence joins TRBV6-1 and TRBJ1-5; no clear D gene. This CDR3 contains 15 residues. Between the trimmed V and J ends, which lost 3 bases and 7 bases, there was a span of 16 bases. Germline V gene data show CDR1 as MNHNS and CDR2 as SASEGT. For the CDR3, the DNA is TGTGCCAGCAGTGAGGATCCGCTTACAGCACAGCCCCAGCATTTT. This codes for CASSEDPLTAQPQHF.

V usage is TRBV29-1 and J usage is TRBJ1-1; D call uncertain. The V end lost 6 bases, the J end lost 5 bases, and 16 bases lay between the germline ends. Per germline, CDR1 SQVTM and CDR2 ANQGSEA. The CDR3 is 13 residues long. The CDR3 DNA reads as TGCAGCGTGTGGAAGGCGCGAGGGACTGAAGCTTTCTTT. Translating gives CSVWKARGTEAFF.

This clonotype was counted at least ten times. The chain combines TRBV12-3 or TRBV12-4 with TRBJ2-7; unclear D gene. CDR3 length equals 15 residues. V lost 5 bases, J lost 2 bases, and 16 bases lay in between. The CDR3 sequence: CASSPPKYVTYEQYF. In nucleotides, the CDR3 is TGTGCCAGCAGTCCCCCTAAGTACGTTACCTACGAGCAGTACTTC.

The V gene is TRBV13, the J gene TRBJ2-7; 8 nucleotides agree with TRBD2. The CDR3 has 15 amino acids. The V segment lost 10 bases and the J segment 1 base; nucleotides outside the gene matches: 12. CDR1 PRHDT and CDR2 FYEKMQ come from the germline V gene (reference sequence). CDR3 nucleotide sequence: TGTGCCACCCAGTCCCGGGGGGGTCGATCCTACGAGCAGTACTTC. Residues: CATQSRGGRSYEQYF. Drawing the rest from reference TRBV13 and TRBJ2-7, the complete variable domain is AAGVIQSPRHLIKEKRETATLKCYPIPRHDTVYWYQQGPGQDPQFLISFYEKMQSDKGSIPDRFSAQQFSDYHSELNMSSLELGDSALYFCATQSRGGRSYEQYFGPGTRLTVT.

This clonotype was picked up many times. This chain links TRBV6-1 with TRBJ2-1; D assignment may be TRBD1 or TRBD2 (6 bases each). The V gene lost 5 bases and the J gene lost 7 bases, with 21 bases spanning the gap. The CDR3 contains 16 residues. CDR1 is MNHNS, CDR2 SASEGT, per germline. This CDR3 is CASSSFMRGAINEQFF. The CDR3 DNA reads TGTGCCAGCAGTAGTTTCATGAGGGGGGCGATAAATGAGCAGTTCTTC.

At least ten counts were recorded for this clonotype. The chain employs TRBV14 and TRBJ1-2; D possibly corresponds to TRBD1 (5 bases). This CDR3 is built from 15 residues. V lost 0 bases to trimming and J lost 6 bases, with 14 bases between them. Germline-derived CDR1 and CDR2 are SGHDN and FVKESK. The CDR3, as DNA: TGTGCCAGCAGCCAAGACCAGGGAGTTTACGATGGCTACACCTTC. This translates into CASSQDQGVYDGYTF.

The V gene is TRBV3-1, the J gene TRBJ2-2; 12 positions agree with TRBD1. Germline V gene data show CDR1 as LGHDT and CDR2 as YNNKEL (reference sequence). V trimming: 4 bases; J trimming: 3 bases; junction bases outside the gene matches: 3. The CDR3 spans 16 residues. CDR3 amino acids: CASSRGQGADTGELFF. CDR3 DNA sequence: TGTGCCAGCAGCCGGGGACAGGGGGCGGACACCGGGGAGCTGTTTTTT.

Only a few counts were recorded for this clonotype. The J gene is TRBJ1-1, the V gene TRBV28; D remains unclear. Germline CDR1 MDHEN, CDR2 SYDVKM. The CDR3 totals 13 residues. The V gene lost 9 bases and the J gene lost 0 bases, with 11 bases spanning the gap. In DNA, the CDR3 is TGTGCCAGTACAGAAGTTATGAACACTGAAGCTTTCTTT. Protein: CASTEVMNTEAFF.

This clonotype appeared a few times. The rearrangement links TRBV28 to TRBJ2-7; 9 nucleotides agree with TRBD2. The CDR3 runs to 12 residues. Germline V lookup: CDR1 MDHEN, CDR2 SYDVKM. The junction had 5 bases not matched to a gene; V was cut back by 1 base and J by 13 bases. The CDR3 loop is CASSLSRTSVYF. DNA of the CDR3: TGTGCCAGCAGTTTATCCCGGACTAGCGTATACTTC.

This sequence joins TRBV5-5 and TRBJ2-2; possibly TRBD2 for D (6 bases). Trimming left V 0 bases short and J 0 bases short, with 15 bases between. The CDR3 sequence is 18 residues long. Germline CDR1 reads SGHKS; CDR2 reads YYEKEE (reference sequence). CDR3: CASSLAPTQRANTGELFF. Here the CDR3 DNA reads TGTGCCAGCAGCTTGGCCCCTACTCAGCGGGCGAACACCGGGGAGCTGTTTTTT.

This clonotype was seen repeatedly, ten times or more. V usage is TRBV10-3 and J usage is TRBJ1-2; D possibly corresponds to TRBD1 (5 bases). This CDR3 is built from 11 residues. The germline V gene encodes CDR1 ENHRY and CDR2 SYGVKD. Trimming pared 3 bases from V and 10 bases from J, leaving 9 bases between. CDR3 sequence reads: CAISEAGDYTF. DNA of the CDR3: TGTGCCATCAGTGAAGCGGGGGACTACACCTTC.

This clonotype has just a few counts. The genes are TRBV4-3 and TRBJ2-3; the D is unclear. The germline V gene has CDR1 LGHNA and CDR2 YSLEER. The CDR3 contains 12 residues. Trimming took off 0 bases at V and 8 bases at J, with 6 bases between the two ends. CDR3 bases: TGCGCCAGCAGCCAAGATCTTGGTACGCAGTATTTT. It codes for CASSQDLGTQYF.

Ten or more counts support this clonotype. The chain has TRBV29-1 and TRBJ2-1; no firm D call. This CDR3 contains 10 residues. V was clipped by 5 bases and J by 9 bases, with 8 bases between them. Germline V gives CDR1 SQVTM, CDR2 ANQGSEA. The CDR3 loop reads CSVSQREQFF. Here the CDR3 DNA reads TGCAGCGTTTCACAGCGTGAGCAGTTCTTC.

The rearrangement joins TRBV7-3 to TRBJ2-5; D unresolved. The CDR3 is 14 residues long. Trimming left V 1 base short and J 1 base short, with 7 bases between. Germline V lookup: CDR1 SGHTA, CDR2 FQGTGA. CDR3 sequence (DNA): TGTGCCAGCAGCTTAAGTGGGCCCCAAGAGACCCAGTACTTC. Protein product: CASSLSGPQETQYF. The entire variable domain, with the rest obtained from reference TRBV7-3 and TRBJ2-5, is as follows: GAGVSQTPSNKVTEKGKYVELRCDPISGHTALYWYRQSLGQGPEFLIYFQGTGAADDSGLPNDRFFAVRPEGSVSTLKIQRTERGDSAVYLCASSLSGPQETQYFGPGTRLLVL.

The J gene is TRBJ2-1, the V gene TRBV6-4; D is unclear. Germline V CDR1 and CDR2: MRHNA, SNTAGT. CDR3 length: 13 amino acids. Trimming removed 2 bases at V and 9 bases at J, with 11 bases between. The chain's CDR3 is CASSDRLESEQFF. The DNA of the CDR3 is TGTGCCAGCAGTGACCGGTTGGAGTCTGAGCAGTTCTTC.

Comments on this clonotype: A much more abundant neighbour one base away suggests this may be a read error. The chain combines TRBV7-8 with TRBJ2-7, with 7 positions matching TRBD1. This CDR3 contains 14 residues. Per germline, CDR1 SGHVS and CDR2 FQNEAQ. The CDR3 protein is CACSAWDSTYEQYF. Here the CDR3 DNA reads TGTGCCTGCAGCGCATGGGACAGCACCTACGAGCAGTACTTC.

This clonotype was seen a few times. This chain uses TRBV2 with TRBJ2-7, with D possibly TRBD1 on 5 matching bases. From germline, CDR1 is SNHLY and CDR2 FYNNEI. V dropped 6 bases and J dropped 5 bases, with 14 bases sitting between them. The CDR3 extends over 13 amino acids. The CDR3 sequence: CASSLRVGHEQYF. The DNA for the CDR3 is TGTGCCAGCAGCCTCAGGGTAGGTCACGAGCAGTACTTC.

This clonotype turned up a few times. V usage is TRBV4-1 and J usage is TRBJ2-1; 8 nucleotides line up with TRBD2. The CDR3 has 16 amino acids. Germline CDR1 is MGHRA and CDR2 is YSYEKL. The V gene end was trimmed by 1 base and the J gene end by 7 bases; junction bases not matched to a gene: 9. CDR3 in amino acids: CASSQVPAGGGNEQFF. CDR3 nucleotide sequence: TGCGCCAGCAGCCAAGTCCCGGCGGGGGGCGGGAATGAGCAGTTCTTC.